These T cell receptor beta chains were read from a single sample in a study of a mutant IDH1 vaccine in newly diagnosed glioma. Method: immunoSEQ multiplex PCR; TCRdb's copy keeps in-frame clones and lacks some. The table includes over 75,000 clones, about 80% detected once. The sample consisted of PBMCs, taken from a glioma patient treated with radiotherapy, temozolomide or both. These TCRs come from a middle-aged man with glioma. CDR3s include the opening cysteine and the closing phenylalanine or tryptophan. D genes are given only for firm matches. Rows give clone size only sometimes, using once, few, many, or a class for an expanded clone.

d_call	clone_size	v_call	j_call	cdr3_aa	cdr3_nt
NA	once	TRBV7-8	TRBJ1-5	CASSEGGFSNQPQHF	TGTGCCAGCAGCGAAGGGGGATTTAGCAATCAGCCCCAGCATTTT
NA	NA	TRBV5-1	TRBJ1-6	CASSRESNNSPLHF	TGCGCCAGCAGCAGGGAAAGTAATAATTCACCCCTCCACTTT
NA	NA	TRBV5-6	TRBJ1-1	CASRSQGGPNEAFF	TGTGCCAGCAGGAGCCAAGGGGGGCCTAATGAAGCTTTCTTT
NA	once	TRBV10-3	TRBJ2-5	CAIKRGETQYF	TGTGCCATCAAGAGGGGAGAGACCCAGTACTTC
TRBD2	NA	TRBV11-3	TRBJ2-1	CASSSASGRTPNEQFF	TGTGCCAGCAGCTCAGCTAGCGGGAGGACCCCCAATGAGCAGTTCTTC
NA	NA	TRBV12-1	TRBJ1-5	CASIGRADPDRPQHF	TGTGCCAGCATCGGGCGGGCAGACCCAGATAGGCCCCAGCATTTT
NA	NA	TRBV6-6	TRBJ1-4	CASNRQSNEKLFF	TGTGCCAGCAATAGACAGTCTAATGAAAAACTGTTTTTT
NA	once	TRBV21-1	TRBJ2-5	CASSSLTGWQTQYF	TGTGCCAGCAGCAGTTTGACAGGGTGGCAGACCCAGTACTTC
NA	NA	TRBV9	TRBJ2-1	CASSVGRIPNGEQFF	TGTGCCAGCAGCGTAGGCCGGATTCCAAACGGTGAGCAGTTCTTC
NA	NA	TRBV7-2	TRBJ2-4	CASSLVATGTKNIQYF	TGTGCCAGCAGCTTAGTAGCCACGGGAACCAAAAACATTCAGTACTTC
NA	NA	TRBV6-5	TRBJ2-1	CASSRTDYNEQFF	TGTGCCAGCAGTCGGACGGACTACAATGAGCAGTTCTTC
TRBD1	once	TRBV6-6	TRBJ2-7	CASSSNRGRFSYEQYF	TGTGCCAGCAGTTCCAACAGGGGGCGGTTCTCCTACGAGCAGTACTTC
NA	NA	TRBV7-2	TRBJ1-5	CASSLGGFSQPQHF	TGTGCCAGCAGCTTAGGAGGGTTTAGTCAGCCCCAGCATTTT
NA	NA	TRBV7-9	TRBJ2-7	CASSPTGRHEQYF	TGTGCCAGCAGCCCGACAGGCCGCCACGAGCAGTACTTC
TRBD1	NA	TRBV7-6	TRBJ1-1	CASSQDRVSEAFF	TGTGCCAGCAGCCAGGACAGGGTTAGTGAAGCTTTCTTT
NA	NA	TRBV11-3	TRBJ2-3	CASSLGSGMGDTQYF	TGTGCCAGCAGCTTAGGTTCAGGGATGGGCGATACGCAGTATTTT
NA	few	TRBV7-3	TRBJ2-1	CASSPGQRVRQFF	TGTGCCAGCAGCCCCGGACAGAGGGTAAGGCAGTTCTTC
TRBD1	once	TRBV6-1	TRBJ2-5	CASSLSVDRVETQYF	TGTGCCAGCAGTTTATCCGTGGACAGGGTAGAGACCCAGTACTTC
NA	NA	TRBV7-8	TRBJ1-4	CASSSTRVPNEKLFF	TGTGCCAGCAGTTCGACGAGGGTCCCCAATGAAAAACTGTTTTTT
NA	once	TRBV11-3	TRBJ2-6	CASSRSGANVLTF	TGTGCCAGCAGCCGCTCTGGGGCCAACGTCCTGACTTTC
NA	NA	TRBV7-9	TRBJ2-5	CATGQETQYF	TGTGCCACCGGGCAAGAGACCCAGTACTTC
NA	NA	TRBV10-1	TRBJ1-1	CASSDRVRVSNTEAFF	TGCGCCAGCAGTGATCGGGTACGGGTATCAAACACTGAAGCTTTCTTT
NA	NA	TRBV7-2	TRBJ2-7	CASGNYEQYF	TGTGCCAGCGGCAACTACGAGCAGTACTTC
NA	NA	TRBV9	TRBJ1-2	CASSEAAGIGGYTF	TGTGCCAGCAGCGAGGCGGCAGGCATTGGGGGCTACACCTTC
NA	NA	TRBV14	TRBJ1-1	CASSPSTTGNEAFF	TGTGCCAGCAGCCCAAGTACCACAGGGAATGAAGCTTTCTTT
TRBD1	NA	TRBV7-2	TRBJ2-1	CASSRGQGSYNEQFF	TGTGCCAGCAGCCGCGGACAGGGGTCCTACAATGAGCAGTTCTTC
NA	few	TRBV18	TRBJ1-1	CAGSQGTNTEAFF	TGTGCCGGTTCGCAGGGGACGAACACTGAAGCTTTCTTT
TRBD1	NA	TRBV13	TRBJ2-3	CASSSDRVSDTQYF	TGTGCCAGCAGCTCGGACAGGGTTTCAGATACGCAGTATTTT
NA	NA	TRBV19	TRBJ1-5	CASSIPRVNQPQHF	TGTGCCAGTAGTATCCCGAGGGTAAATCAGCCCCAGCATTTT
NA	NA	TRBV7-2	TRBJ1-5	CASSLEQGQPQHF	TGTGCCAGCAGCTTAGAACAAGGGCAGCCCCAGCATTTT
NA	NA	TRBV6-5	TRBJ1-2	CASSYSKEVNYGYTF	TGTGCCAGCAGTTACTCGAAGGAGGTTAACTATGGCTACACCTTC
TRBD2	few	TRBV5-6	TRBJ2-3	CASSLWREVADTQYF	TGTGCCAGCAGCTTGTGGCGGGAGGTCGCAGATACGCAGTATTTT
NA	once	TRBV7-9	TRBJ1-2	CASSLAAFENYGYTF	TGTGCCAGCAGCTTAGCAGCATTTGAGAACTATGGCTACACCTTC
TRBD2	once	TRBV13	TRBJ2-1	CASSSLPGLPVNEQFF	TGTGCCAGCAGCTCACTTCCGGGACTACCAGTCAATGAGCAGTTCTTC
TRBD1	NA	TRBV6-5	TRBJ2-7	CASRKRQGTGYEQYF	TGTGCCAGCAGAAAAAGACAGGGGACAGGCTACGAGCAGTACTTC
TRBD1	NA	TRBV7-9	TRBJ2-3	CASSRQGQGTDTQYF	TGTGCCAGCAGTAGACAGGGGCAGGGCACAGATACGCAGTATTTT
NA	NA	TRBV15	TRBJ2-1	CATSRDSRGDEQFF	TGTGCCACCAGCAGAGATAGCAGGGGCGATGAGCAGTTCTTC
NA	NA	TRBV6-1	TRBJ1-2	CASSEERGSNYGYTF	TGTGCCAGCAGTGAAGAGCGGGGCAGTAACTATGGCTACACCTTC
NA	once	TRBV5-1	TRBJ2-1	CASSLTRGAGGGNNEQFF	TGCGCCAGCAGCTTGACGAGAGGAGCGGGCGGCGGCAACAATGAGCAGTTCTTC
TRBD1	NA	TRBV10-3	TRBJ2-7	CAISSTGGGYEQYF	TGTGCCATCAGTTCGACAGGGGGGGGTTACGAGCAGTACTTC
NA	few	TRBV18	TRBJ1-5	CASSPRGEVGQPQHF	TGTGCCAGCTCACCACGGGGGGAAGTGGGTCAGCCCCAGCATTTT
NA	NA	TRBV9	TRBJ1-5	CASSVGGGEDQPQHF	TGTGCCAGCAGCGTAGGTGGGGGGGAGGATCAGCCCCAGCATTTT
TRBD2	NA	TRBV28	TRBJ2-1	CASREREGYNEQFF	TGTGCCAGCAGGGAGCGGGAGGGATACAATGAGCAGTTCTTC
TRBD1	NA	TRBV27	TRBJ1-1	CASRTGSRNTEAFF	TGTGCCAGCCGGACAGGGAGTCGGAACACTGAAGCTTTCTTT
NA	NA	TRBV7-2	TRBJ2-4	CASSLTFSGAAKNIQYF	TGTGCCAGCAGCTTAACTTTTTCAGGAGCAGCCAAAAACATTCAGTACTTC
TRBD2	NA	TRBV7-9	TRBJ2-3	CASTMGLADTDTQYF	TGTGCCAGCACCATGGGACTAGCGGACACAGATACGCAGTATTTT
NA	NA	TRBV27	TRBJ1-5	CASSLSPVRGPNQPQHF	TGTGCCAGCAGTTTATCCCCCGTGAGGGGACCCAATCAGCCCCAGCATTTT
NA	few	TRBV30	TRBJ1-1	CAWRIGGSWWAEAFF	TGTGCCTGGAGGATCGGAGGCTCATGGTGGGCTGAAGCTTTCTTT
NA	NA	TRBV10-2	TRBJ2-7	CASQGGYEQYF	TGCGCCAGTCAGGGGGGGTACGAGCAGTACTTC
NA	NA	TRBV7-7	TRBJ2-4	CASSLGFRGGQGGTKNIQYF	TGTGCTAGCAGCTTAGGATTTCGGGGCGGCCAGGGGGGAACCAAAAACATTCAGTACTTC
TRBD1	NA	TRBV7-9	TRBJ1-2	CASSLVTGQVIANYGYTF	TGTGCCAGCAGCTTAGTGACCGGACAGGTAATAGCTAACTATGGCTACACCTTC
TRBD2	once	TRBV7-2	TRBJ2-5	CASSYGTSKETQYF	TGTGCCAGCAGCTACGGGACTAGCAAGGAGACCCAGTACTTC
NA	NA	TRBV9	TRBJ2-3	CASSVVSATDTQYF	TGTGCCAGCAGCGTAGTGTCCGCAACAGATACGCAGTATTTT
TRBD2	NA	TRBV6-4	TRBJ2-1	CASSDSFGTSGGVNEQFF	TGTGCCAGCAGTGACTCGTTTGGGACTAGCGGGGGGGTCAACGAGCAGTTCTTC